The present entry profiles one TCR beta chain with its context. Its antigen is as yet unknown. Other DNA sequences in this specimen translate into the identical CDR3. Amplification used 60 Vbeta primers and 13 Jbeta primers. Assay used: immunoSEQ multiplex PCR; TCRdb lists only in-frame clones, some missing. The sample yields about 150,000 clones, approximately 91% seen once. The sample belongs to a study of cytomegalovirus exposure and HLA in healthy donors. Overall study findings and caveats: Later on, an analysis showed TCR association rates differing by HLA locus, with DRB1 the most and HLA-C the fewest. HLA alleles showed associations with roughly 17,000 TCR beta sequences in a later analysis, at a 0.05 false discovery rate. Reportedly, cytomegalovirus status was diagnosed with high sensitivity and specificity.

Trimming took 2 bases from V and 5 from J, leaving 6 bases between them. The CDR3 spans 12 residues. Germline CDR1 KGHSH, CDR2 LQKENI. The sample taken for sequencing was PBMCs. This clonotype was sampled from a woman aged 40 to 49 in good health and CMV-seronegative. This sequence joins TRBV18 and TRBJ2-5, with D possibly matching TRBD2 (6 bases). CDR3 amino acids: CASSPGGETQYF. CDR3 DNA: TGTGCCAGCTCACCAGGGGGGGAGACCCAGTACTTC.